A selection of T cell receptor beta chains follows, all from one sample in a study of neurological immune-mediated disorders. TCRdb reprocessed the 5' RACE reads via MiXCR and lists one record per CDR3 protein. The table shows under 45,000 distinct CDR3 sequences, with roughly 15% occurring only once. The sample was CD4+ T cells from blood. Source of these receptors: a woman in her sixties or seventies with HTLV-1-associated myelopathy (HAM/TSP). Each CDR3 is given with its conserved first and last residue. D genes are given only for firm matches. Rows give clone size only sometimes, using once, few, many, or a class for an expanded clone.

d_call j_call cdr3_length clone_size v_call cdr3_nt cdr3_aa
. TRBJ1-2 15 once TRBV4-2 TGTGCCAGCAGCCAAGACGGGGGACGGAACTATGGCTACACCTTC CASSQDGGRNYGYTF
. TRBJ1-4 12 many TRBV7-9 TGTGCCAGCAGCCTTCCCTCTAGAGAACTGTTTTTT CASSLPSRELFF
TRBD1 TRBJ1-2 18 many TRBV20-1 TGCAGTGCTGTCGGGGCCCTAGACAGGGTCGGAGCTAACTATGGCTACACCTTC CSAVGALDRVGANYGYTF
. TRBJ1-1 12 many TRBV29-1 TGCAGCGGTGGACAGTTGAACACTGAAGCTTTCTTT CSGGQLNTEAFF
TRBD2 TRBJ2-1 15 many TRBV20-1 TGCAGTGCCCAAGGGGCTAGCGGGGGGGTCCGAGAGCAGTTCTTC CSAQGASGGVREQFF
TRBD1 TRBJ2-1 13 medium-sized TRBV14 TGTGCCAGCAGCTCGACAGGGGGCGCGGAGCAGTTCTTC CASSSTGGAEQFF
. TRBJ2-3 13 many TRBV5-1 TGCGCCAGCAGCTTGGAGACCACAGATACGCAGTATTTT CASSLETTDTQYF
. TRBJ1-2 13 many TRBV10-2 TGCGCCAGCAGTGATATAACAAACTATGGCTACACCTTC CASSDITNYGYTF
. TRBJ2-7 14 many TRBV5-1 TGCGCCAGCAGCGTGACAGCTGGCTCCTACGAGCAGTACTTC CASSVTAGSYEQYF
. TRBJ1-5 13 many TRBV24-1 TGTGCCACCAGTGGGGGGCCTAATCAGCCCCAGCATTTT CATSGGPNQPQHF
TRBD1 TRBJ2-7 13 many TRBV6-5 TGTGCCAGCAAGGGGACAGGGACCTACGAGCAGTACTTC CASKGTGTYEQYF
. TRBJ2-7 13 many TRBV3-1 TGTGCCAGCAGCCAGGCCTGGGGAAACGAGCAGTACTTC CASSQAWGNEQYF
. TRBJ2-7 14 many TRBV3-1 TGTGCCATACACCAGCCGCCGACATACTACGAGCAGTACTTC CAIHQPPTYYEQYF
. TRBJ2-2 13 many TRBV12-3/TRBV12-4 TGTGCCAGCACGTGGAGGGCCCCCGGGGAGCTGTTTTTT CASTWRAPGELFF
TRBD1 TRBJ1-2 15 many TRBV5-1 TGCGCCAGCAGCTTGCAAGGACAGGGCCACTATGGCTACACCTTC CASSLQGQGHYGYTF
. TRBJ2-5 14 many TRBV7-2 TGTGCCAGCAGCTTCTACAGGGTCCAAGAGACCCAGTACTTC CASSFYRVQETQYF
TRBD1 TRBJ1-2 15 many TRBV20-1 TGCAGTGCTAGAGAGACGACAGGGGGGGTCGGAGGCTACACCTTC CSARETTGGVGGYTF
. TRBJ1-3 13 . TRBV20-1 TGCAGACTCTCGGGGACCATCAGAAACACCATATATTTT CRLSGTIRNTIYF
. TRBJ1-2 13 many TRBV5-6 TGTGCCAGCAGCCCGGACAGTAATTTTGGCTACACCTTC CASSPDSNFGYTF
TRBD2 TRBJ2-3 19 many TRBV5-6 TGTGCCAGCAGCCCGGGGGGCCTAGCGGGGGGCGGCAGCACAGATACGCAGTATTTT CASSPGGLAGGGSTDTQYF
. TRBJ1-3 15 many TRBV20-1 TGCAGTGTGGAGGGGAGCAGGGGCTCTGGAAACACCATATATTTT CSVEGSRGSGNTIYF
TRBD1 TRBJ1-2 15 many TRBV7-2 TGTGCCAGCAGCCAAATTACCGGGACAGGGCTTGGCTACACCTTC CASSQITGTGLGYTF
. TRBJ1-6 13 many TRBV3-1 TGTGCCAGCAGCCAGGACATAAATTCACCCCTCCACTTT CASSQDINSPLHF
. TRBJ1-2 14 few TRBV15 TGTGCCACCAGCTTCCTCAGGGTAGGATATGGCTACACCTTC CATSFLRVGYGYTF
TRBD2 TRBJ2-2 17 many TRBV7-2 TGTGCCAGCAGCTTACCCCGACTAGCGGGGGGGGCCGGGGAGCTGTTTTTT CASSLPRLAGGAGELFF
TRBD1 TRBJ1-2 14 many TRBV6-1 TGTGCCAGCAGTGTACGGGACAGGGGGAGCGGCTACACCTTC CASSVRDRGSGYTF
. TRBJ1-1 15 many TRBV20-1 TGCAGTGCTAGAGATCGAGGCAGGGGGAACACTGAAGCTTTCTTT CSARDRGRGNTEAFF
TRBD1 TRBJ1-1 15 . TRBV5-1 TGCGCCAGCAGCTTGAGAGGGGGCAGAAACACTGAAGCTTTCTTT CASSLRGGRNTEAFF
TRBD2 TRBJ2-3 16 many TRBV11-2 TGTGCCAGCAGCCCCCGACTAGCGGGGGGGGCAGATACGCAGTATTTT CASSPRLAGGADTQYF
. TRBJ1-2 13 many TRBV29-1 TGCAGCGTTGAGTTCTTTGGGGACTATGGCTACACCTTC CSVEFFGDYGYTF
. TRBJ1-6 15 many TRBV5-1 TGCGCCAGCAGCTTGGACGGGCGCTGGAATTCACCCCTCCACTTT CASSLDGRWNSPLHF
. TRBJ1-2 13 many TRBV5-1 TGCGCCAGCAGCGACTCAGGGAACTATGGCTACACCTTC CASSDSGNYGYTF
TRBD2 TRBJ2-7 17 . TRBV18 TGTGCCAGCTCACCCCTCTCCGCGGGGGGGATCCGGACCGGGCAGTACTTC CASSPLSAGGIRTGQYF
TRBD2 TRBJ2-1 15 many TRBV7-2 TGTGCCAGCATATATTCTAGCGGGGAGAACAATGAGCAGTTCTTC CASIYSSGENNEQFF
. TRBJ1-6 14 many TRBV20-1 TGCAGTGCTATCGTTGGCGGACCTATTTCACCCCTCCACTTT CSAIVGGPISPLHF
. TRBJ2-7 16 many TRBV11-2 TGTGCCAGCAGCCTAAGGTCGCCAGGGGTAACCTACGAGCAGTACTTC CASSLRSPGVTYEQYF
. TRBJ2-5 15 . TRBV3-1 TGTGCCAGCAGCCGCTTGGGCCTGGAACAAGAGACCCAGTACTTC CASSRLGLEQETQYF
. TRBJ2-5 13 many TRBV18 TGTGCCAGCTCACCCGACGGGCGGGAGACCCAGTACTTC CASSPDGRETQYF
TRBD2 TRBJ2-2 16 many TRBV30 TGTGCCTGGAGCGGTGCGGGAGGACTGAACACCGGGGAGCTGTTTTTT CAWSGAGGLNTGELFF
. TRBJ2-7 14 many TRBV18 TGTGCCAGCTCACCACGTCAGGCCTCCTACGAGCAGTACTTC CASSPRQASYEQYF
. TRBJ1-1 13 many TRBV7-7 TGTGCCAGCAGCTTGGACAGAAACACTGAAGCTTTCTTT CASSLDRNTEAFF